The entry below describes one T cell receptor (beta chain). The CDR3 has 15 amino acids. The data were taken from a study of T cell changes during pregnancy in multiple sclerosis. Only in-frame clones appear in the TCRdb table, and some are missing; sequencing was by immunoSEQ multiplex PCR. The sample has about 24,000 clones; more than 90% are singletons. The V call is TRBV21-1, the J call TRBJ1-6. TRBV21-1 is a known pseudogene. The source material was CD8+ T cells from peripheral blood mononuclear cells, sampled in the third trimester of pregnancy. The source of this sequence is a female donor in good health, enrolled as a control in a pregnancy study. DNA for the CDR3: TGTGCCAGCAGTCCCGGGGGGGATAACCATTCACCCCTCCACTTT. Translation gives CASSPGGDNHSPLHF.